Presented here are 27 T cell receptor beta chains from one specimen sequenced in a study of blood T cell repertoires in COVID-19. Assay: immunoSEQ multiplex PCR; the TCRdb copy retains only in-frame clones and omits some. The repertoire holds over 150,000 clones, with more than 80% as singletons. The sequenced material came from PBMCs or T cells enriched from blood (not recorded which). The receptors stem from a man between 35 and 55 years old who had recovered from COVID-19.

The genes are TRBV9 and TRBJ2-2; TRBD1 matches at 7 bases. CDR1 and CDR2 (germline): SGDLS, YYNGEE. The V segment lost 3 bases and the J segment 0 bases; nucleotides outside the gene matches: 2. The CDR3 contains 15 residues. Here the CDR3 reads CASSGGTANTGELFF. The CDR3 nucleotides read TGTGCCAGCAGCGGAGGGACAGCGAACACCGGGGAGCTGTTTTTT.

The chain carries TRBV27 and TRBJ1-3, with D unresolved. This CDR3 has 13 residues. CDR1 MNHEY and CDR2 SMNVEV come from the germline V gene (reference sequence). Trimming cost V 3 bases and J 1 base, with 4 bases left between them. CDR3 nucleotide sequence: TGTGCCAGCAGTTTCAAATCTGGAAACACCATATATTTT. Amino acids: CASSFKSGNTIYF.

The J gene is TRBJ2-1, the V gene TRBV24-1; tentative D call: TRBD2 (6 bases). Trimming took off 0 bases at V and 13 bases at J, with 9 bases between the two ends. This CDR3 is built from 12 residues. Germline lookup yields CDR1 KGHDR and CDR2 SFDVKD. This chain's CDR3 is CATSDLTGVQFF. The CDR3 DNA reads TGTGCCACCAGTGATTTGACGGGGGTACAGTTCTTC.

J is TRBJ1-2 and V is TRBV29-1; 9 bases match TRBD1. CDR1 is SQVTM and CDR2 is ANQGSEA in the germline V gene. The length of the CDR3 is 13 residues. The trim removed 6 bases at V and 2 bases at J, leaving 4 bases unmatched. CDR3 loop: CSVRDRDNYGYTF. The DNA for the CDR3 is TGCAGCGTCCGGGACAGGGACAACTATGGCTACACCTTC.

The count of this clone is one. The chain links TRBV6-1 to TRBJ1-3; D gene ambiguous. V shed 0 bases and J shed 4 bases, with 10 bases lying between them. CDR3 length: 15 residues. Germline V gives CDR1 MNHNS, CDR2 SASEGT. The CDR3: CASSEASGRGNTIYF. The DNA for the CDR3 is TGTGCCAGCAGTGAAGCATCGGGGAGAGGAAACACCATATATTTT.

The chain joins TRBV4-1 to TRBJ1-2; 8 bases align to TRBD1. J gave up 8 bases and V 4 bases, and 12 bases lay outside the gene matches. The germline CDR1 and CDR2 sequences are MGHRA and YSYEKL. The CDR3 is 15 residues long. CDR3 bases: TGCGCCAGCAGCCGAATAGGACAGGGTTTAAGGGGCTACACCTTC. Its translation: CASSRIGQGLRGYTF.

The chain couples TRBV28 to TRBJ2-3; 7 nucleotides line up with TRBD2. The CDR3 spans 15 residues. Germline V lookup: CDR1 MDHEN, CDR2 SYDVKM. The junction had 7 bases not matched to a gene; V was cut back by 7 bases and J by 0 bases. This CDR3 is CASIASLASTDTQYF. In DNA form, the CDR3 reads TGTGCCAGCATCGCGTCACTAGCGAGCACAGATACGCAGTATTTT. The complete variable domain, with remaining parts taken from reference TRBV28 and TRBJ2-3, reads DVKVTQSSRYLVKRTGEKVFLECVQDMDHENMFWYRQDPGLGLRLIYFSYDVKMKEKGDIPEGYSVSREKKERFSLILESASTNQTSMYLCASIASLASTDTQYFGPGTRLTVL.

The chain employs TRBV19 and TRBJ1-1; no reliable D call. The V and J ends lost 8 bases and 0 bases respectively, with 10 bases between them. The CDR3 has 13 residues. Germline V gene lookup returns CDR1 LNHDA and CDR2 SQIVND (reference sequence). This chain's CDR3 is CASFSRLNTEAFF. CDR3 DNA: TGTGCCAGTTTTAGCAGATTGAACACTGAAGCTTTCTTT.

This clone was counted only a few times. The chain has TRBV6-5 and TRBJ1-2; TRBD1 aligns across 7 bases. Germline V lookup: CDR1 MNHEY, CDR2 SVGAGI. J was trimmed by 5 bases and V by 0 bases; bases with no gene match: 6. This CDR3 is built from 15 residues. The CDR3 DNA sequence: TGTGCCAGCAGTTACTCTTTCCCGGGACAGTATGGCTACACCTTC. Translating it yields CASSYSFPGQYGYTF.

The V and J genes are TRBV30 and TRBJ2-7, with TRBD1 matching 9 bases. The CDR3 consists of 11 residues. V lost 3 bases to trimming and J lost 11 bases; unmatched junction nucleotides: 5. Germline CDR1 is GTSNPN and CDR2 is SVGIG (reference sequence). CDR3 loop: CAWRVRQGEYF. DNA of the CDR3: TGTGCCTGGAGAGTTAGACAGGGGGAGTACTTC.

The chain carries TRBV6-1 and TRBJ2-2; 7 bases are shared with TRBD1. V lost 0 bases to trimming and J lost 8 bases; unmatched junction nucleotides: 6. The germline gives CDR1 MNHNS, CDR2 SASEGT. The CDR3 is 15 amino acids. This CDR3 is CASSEAQSRGGELFF. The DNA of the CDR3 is TGTGCCAGCAGTGAAGCGCAAAGCAGGGGGGGGGAGCTGTTTTTT.

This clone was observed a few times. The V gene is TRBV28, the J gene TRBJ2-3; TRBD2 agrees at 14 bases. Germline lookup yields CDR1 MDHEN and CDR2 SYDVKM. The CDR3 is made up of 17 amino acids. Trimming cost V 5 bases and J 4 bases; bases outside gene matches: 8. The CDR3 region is CASSEATSGRVSDTQYF. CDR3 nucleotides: TGTGCCAGCAGTGAAGCGACTAGCGGGAGGGTTTCAGATACGCAGTATTTT.

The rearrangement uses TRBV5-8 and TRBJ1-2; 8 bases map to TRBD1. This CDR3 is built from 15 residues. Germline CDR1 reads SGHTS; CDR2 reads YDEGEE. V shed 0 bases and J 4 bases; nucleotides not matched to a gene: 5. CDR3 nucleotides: TGTGCCAGCAGCTTGGGGACAGGGCTGACCTATGGCTACACCTTC. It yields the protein CASSLGTGLTYGYTF.

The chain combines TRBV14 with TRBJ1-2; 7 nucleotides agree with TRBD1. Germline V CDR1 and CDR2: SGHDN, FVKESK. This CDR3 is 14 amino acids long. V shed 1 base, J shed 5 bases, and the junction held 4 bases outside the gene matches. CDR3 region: CASSQVRDRYGYTF. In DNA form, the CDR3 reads TGTGCCAGCAGCCAAGTTCGGGACAGATATGGCTACACCTTC.

The CDR3 region is CASGSPRTSGRAGMETGELFF. The DNA for the CDR3 is TGTGCTAGTGGTTCGCCCCGGACTAGCGGGAGGGCCGGGATGGAGACCGGGGAGCTGTTTTTT. The gene calls are TRBV12-5 and TRBJ2-2, with 15 bases that match TRBD2. V trimming: 4 bases; J trimming: 5 bases; junction bases outside the gene matches: 17. This CDR3 comprises 21 residues. Germline V gene sequence: CDR1 LGHNT, CDR2 FRNRAP. The full variable domain, completed using reference TRBV12-5 and TRBJ2-2, is DARVTQTPRHKVTEMGQEVTMRCQPILGHNTVFWYRQTMMQGLELLAYFRNRAPLDDSGMPKDRFSAEMPDATLATLKIQPSEPRDSAVYFCASGSPRTSGRAGMETGELFFGEGSRLTVL.

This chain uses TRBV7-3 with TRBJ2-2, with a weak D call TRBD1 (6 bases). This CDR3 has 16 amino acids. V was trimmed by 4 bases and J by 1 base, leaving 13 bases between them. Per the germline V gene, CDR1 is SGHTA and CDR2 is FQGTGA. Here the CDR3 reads CASSSSRGQNTGELFF. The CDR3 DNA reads TGTGCCAGCAGCTCATCTCGGGGACAGAACACCGGGGAGCTGTTTTTT.

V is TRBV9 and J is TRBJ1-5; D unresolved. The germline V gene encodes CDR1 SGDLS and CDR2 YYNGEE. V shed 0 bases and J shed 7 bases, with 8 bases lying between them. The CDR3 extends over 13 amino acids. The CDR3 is CASSVGHGQPQHF. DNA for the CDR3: TGTGCCAGCAGCGTAGGTCACGGGCAGCCCCAGCATTTT. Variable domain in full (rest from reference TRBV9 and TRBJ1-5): DSGVTQTPKHLITATGQRVTLRCSPRSGDLSVYWYQQSLDQGLQFLIQYYNGEERAKGNILERFSAQQFPDLHSELNLSSLELGDSALYFCASSVGHGQPQHFGDGTRLSIL.

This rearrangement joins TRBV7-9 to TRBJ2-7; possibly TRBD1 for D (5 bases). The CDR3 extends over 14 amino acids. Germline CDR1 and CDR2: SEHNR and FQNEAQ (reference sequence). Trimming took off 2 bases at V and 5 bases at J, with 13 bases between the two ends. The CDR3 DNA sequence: TGTGCCAGCAGCTTACAGGGAAGAGGTGACGAGCAGTACTTC. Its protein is CASSLQGRGDEQYF.

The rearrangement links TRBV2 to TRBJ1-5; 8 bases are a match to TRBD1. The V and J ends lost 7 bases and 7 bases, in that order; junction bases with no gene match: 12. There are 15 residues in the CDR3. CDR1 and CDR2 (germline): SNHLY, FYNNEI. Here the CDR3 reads CASNLGQAFGQPQHF. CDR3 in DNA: TGTGCCAGCAACTTGGGACAGGCCTTCGGACAGCCCCAGCATTTT.

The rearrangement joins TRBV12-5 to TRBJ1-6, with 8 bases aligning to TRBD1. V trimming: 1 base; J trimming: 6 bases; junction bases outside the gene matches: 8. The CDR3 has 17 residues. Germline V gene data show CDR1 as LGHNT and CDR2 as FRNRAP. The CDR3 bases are TGTGCTAGTGGTTTGGGACAGGGGACGGCGGCTAATTCACCCCTCCACTTT. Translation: CASGLGQGTAANSPLHF.

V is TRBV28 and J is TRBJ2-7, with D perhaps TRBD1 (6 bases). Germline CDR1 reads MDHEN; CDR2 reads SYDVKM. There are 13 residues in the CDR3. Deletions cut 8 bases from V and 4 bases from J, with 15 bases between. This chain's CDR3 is CASQGTPNYEQYF. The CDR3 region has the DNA TGTGCCAGCCAGGGGACACCTAATTACGAGCAGTACTTC.

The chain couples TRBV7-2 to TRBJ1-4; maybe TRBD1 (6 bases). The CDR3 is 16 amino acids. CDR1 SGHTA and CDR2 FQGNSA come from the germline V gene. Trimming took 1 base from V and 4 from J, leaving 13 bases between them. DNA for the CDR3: TGTGCCAGCAGCTTAGGGGGGCGCGGGCTTAATGAAAAACTGTTTTTT. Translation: CASSLGGRGLNEKLFF.

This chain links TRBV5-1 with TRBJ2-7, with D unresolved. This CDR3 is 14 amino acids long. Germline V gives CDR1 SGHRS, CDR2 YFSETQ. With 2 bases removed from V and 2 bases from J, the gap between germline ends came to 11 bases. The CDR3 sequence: CASSFTTSTYEQYF. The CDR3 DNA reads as TGCGCCAGCAGCTTCACTACGTCCACCTACGAGCAGTACTTC.

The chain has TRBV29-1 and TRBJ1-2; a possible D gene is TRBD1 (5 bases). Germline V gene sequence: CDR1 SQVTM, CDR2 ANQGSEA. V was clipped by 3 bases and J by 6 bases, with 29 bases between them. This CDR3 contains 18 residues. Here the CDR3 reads CSVEGGRNRRGGRNGYTF. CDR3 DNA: TGCAGCGTTGAGGGGGGGAGAAACAGGCGAGGAGGCCGGAATGGCTACACCTTC.

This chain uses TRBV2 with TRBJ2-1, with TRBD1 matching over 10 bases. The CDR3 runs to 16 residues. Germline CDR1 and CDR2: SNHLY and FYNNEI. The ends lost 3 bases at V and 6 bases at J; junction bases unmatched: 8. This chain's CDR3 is CASSDLQRQGANEQFF. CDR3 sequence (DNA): TGTGCCAGCAGTGATCTCCAGAGACAGGGGGCCAATGAGCAGTTCTTC.

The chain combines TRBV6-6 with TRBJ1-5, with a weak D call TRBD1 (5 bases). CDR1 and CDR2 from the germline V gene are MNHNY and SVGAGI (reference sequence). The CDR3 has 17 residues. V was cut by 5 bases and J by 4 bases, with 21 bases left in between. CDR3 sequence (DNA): TGTGCCAGCAGTCCTTCTACAGGAGACCTTTGGAATCAGCCCCAGCATTTT. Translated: CASSPSTGDLWNQPQHF.

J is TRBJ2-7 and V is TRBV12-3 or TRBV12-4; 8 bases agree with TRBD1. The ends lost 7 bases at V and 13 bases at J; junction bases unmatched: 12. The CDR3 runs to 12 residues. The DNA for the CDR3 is TGTGCCAGCACTACGAAAGGGACAGGCCTATACTTC. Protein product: CASTTKGTGLYF.